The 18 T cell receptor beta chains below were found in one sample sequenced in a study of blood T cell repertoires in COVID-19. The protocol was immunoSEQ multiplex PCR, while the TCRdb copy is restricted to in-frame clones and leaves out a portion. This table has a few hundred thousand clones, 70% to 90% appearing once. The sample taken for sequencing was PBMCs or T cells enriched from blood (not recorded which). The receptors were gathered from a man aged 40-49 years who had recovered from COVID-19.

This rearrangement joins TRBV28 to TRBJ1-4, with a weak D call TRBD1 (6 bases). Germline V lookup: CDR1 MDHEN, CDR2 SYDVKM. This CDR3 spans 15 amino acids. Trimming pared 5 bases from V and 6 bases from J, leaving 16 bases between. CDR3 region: CASSVAGGWDEKLFF. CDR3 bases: TGTGCCAGCAGTGTTGCGGGGGGCTGGGATGAAAAACTGTTTTTT.

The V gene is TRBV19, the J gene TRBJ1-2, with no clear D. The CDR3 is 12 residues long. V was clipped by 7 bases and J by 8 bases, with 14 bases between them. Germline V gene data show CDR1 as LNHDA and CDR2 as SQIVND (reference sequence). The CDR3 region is CASKPGAGGYTF. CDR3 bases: TGTGCCAGTAAACCGGGAGCGGGAGGCTACACCTTC.

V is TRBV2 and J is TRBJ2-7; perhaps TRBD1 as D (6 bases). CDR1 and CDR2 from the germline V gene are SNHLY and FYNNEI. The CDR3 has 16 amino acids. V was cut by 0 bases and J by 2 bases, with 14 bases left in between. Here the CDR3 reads CASSEAGTRETYEQYF. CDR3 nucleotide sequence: TGTGCCAGCAGTGAAGCGGGGACAAGGGAAACCTACGAGCAGTACTTC.

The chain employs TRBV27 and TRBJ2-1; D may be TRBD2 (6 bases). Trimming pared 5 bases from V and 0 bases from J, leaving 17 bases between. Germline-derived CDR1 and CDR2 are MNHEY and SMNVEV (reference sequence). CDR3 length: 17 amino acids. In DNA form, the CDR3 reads TGTGCCAGCAGTCCTCGGGTAGCGGCCTTCTCCTACAATGAGCAGTTCTTC. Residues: CASSPRVAAFSYNEQFF.

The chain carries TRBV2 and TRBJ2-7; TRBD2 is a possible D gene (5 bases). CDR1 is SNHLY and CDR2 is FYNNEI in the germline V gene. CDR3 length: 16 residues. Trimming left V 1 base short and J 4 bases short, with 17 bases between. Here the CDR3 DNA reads TGTGCCAGCAGTGAAGTGTTTACTAGAGGGAAATACGAGCAGTACTTC. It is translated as CASSEVFTRGKYEQYF.

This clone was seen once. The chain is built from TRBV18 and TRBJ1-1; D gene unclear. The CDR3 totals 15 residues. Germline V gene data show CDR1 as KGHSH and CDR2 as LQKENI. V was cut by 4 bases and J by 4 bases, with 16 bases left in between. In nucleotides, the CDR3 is TGTGCCAGCTCACAGAGTAACGGGTTGAGCACTGAAGCTTTCTTT. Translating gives CASSQSNGLSTEAFF.

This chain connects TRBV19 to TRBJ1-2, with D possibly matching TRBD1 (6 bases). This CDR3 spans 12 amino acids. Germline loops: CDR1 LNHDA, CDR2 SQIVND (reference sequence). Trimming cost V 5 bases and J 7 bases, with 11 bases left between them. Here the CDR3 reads CASSHREGGYTF. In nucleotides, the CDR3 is TGTGCCAGTAGTCACAGGGAGGGTGGCTACACCTTC.

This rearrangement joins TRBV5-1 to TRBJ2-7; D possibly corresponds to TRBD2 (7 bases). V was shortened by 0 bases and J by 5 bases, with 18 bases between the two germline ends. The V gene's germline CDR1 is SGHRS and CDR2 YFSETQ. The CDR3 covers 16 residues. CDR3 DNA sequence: TGCGCCAGCAGCTTGGAGTCTAGCGGTGGGGGCCACGAGCAGTACTTC. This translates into CASSLESSGGGHEQYF.

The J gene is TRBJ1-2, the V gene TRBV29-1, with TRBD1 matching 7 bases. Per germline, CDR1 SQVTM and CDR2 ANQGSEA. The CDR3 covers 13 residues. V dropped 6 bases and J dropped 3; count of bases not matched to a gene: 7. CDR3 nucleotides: TGCAGCGTCCTAGGGGGCGCGGACTATGGCTACACCTTC. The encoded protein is CSVLGGADYGYTF. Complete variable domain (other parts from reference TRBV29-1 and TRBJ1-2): SAVISQKPSRDICQRGTSLTIQCQVDSQVTMMFWYRQQPGQSLTLIATANQGSEATYESGFVIDKFPISRPNLTFSTLTVSNMSPEDSSIYLCSVLGGADYGYTFGSGTRLTVV.

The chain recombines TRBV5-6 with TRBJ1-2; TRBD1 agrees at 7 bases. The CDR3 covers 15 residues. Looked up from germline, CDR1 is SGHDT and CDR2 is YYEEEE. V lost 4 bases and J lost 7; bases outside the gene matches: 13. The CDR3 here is CASSPDGQDKFGYTF. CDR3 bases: TGTGCCAGCAGCCCGGACGGACAGGACAAGTTTGGCTACACCTTC. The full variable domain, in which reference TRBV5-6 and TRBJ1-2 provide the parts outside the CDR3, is DAGVTQSPTHLIKTRGQQVTLRCSPKSGHDTVSWYQQALGQGPQFIFQYYEEEERQRGNFPDRFSGHQFPNYSSELNVNALLLGDSALYLCASSPDGQDKFGYTFGSGTRLTVV.

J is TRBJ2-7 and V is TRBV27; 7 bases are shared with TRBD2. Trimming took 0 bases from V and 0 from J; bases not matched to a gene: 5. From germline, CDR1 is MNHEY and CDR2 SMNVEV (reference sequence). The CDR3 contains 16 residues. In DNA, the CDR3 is TGTGCCAGCAGTTTATCTGGCGGGGGAAGCTCCTACGAGCAGTACTTC. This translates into CASSLSGGGSSYEQYF.

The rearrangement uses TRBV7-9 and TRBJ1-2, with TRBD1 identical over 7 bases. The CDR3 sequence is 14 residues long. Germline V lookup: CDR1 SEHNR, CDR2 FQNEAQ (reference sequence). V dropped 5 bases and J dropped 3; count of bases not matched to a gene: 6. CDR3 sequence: CASSAVRGDYGYTF. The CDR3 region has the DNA TGTGCCAGCAGCGCGGTCAGGGGGGACTATGGCTACACCTTC.

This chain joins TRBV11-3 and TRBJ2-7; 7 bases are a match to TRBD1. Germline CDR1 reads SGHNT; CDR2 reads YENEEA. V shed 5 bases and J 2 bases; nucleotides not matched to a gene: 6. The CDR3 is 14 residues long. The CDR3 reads CASSTRDRPYEQYF. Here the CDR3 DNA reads TGTGCCAGCAGCACCCGGGACAGACCCTACGAGCAGTACTTC.

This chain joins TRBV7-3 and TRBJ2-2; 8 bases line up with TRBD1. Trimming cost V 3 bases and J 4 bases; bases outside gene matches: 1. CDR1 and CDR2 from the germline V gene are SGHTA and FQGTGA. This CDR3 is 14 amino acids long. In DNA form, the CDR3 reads TGTGCCAGCAGCTTGACAGGGGTCACCGGGGAGCTGTTTTTT. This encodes CASSLTGVTGELFF.

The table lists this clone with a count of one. This CDR3 reads CASSQDRGREAFF. In DNA form, the CDR3 reads TGTGCCAGCAGCCAGGACAGGGGGCGCGAGGCTTTCTTT. The chain employs TRBV3-1 (or the pseudogene TRBV3-2) and TRBJ1-1, with 11 bases lining up with TRBD1. V shed 3 bases, J shed 11 bases, and the junction held 5 bases outside the gene matches. Germline V gives CDR1 LGHDT, CDR2 YNNKEL (reference sequence). The CDR3 contains 13 residues.

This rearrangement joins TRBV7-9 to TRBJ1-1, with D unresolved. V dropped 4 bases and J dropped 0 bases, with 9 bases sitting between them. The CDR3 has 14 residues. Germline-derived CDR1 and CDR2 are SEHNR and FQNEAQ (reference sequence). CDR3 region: CASSSQNLNTEAFF. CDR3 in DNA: TGTGCCAGCAGCTCACAGAATTTGAACACTGAAGCTTTCTTT.

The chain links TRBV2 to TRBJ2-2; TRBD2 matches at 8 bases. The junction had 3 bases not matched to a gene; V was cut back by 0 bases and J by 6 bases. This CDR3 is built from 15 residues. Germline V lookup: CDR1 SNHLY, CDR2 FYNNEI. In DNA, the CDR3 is TGTGCCAGCAGTGAAGCTAGCGGGGAGGCCGGGGAGCTGTTTTTT. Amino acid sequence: CASSEASGEAGELFF.

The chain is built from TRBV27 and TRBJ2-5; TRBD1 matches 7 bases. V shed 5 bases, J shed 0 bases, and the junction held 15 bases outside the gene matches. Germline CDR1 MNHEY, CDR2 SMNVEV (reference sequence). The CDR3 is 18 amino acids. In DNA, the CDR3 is TGTGCCAGCAGTCCCCGGGACAGAGACCAACTACACCAAGAGACCCAGTACTTC. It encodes CASSPRDRDQLHQETQYF.